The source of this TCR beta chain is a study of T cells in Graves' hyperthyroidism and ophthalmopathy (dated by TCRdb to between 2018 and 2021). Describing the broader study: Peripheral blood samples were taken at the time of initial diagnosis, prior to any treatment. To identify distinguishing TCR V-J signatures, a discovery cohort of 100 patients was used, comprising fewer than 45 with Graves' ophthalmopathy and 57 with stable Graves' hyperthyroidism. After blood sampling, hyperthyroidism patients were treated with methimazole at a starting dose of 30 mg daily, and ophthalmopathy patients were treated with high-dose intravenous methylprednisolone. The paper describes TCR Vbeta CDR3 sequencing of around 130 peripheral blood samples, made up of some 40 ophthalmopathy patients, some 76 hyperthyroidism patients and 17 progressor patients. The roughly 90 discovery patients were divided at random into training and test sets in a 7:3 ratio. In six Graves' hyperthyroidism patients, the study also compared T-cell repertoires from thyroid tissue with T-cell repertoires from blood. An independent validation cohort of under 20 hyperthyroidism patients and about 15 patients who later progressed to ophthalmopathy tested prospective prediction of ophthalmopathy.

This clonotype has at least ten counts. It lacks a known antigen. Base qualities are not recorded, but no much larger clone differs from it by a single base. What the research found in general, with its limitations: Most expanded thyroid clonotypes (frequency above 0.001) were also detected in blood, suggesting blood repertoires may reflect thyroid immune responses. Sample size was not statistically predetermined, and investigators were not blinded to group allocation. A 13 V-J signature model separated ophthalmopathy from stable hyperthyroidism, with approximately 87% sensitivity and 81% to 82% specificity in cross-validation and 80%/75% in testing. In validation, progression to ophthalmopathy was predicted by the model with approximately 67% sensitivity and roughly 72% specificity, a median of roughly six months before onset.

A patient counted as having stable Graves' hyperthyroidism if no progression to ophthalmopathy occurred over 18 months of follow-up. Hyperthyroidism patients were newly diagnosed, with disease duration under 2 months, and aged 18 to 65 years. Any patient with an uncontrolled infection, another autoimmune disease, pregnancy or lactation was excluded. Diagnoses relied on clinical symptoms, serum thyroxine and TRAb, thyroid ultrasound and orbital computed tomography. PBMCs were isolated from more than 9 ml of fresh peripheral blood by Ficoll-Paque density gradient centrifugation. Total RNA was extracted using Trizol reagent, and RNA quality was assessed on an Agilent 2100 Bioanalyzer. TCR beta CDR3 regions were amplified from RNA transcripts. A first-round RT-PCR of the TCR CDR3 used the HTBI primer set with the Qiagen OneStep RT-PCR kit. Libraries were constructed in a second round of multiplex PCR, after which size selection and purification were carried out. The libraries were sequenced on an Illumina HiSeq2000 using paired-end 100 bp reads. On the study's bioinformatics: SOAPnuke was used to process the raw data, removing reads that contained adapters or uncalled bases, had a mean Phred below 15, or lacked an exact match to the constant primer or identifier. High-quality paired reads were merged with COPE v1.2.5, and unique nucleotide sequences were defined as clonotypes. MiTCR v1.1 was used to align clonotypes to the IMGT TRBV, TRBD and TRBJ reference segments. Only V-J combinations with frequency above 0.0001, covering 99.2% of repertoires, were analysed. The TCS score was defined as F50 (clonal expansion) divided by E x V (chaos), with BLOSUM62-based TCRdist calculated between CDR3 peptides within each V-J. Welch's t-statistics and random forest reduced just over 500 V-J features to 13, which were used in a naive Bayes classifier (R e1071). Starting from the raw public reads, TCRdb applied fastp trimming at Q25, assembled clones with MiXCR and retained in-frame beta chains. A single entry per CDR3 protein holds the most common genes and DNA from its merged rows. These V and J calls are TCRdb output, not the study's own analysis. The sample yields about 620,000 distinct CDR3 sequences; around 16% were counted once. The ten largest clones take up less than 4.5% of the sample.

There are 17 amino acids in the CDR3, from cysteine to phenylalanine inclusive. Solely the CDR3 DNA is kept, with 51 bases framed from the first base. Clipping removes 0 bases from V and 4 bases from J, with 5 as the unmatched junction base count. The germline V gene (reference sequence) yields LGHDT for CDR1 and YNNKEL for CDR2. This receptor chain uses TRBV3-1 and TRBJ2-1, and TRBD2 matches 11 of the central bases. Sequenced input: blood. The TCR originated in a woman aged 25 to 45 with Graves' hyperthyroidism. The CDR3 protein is CASSQDSLAGDYNEQFF. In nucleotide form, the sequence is TGTGCCAGCAGCCAAGACTCACTAGCGGGAGATTACAATGAGCAGTTCTTC.